This TCR beta chain stems from a study of shared clonotypes between healthy human individuals. Broader study findings: About 5% was the fraction of naive CD4 clonotypes found shared across several donors. In general, naive subsets displayed greater estimated richness than memory subsets did. Generation probabilities of non-shared clonotypes were lower (relative to those shared by all four donors).

Only in-frame clones appear in the TCRdb table, and some are missing; sequencing was by immunoSEQ multiplex PCR. The table records 950,000 to 1,200,000 clones, 77% of them present only once. About this clone itself: The antigen is not known.

The CDR3 has 15 amino acids. The germline gives CDR1 SGHRS, CDR2 YFSETQ. V was pared by 1 base and J by 6 bases, with 3 bases of the junction left unmatched. From CD4+ cells came CD45RA+ naive and CD45RA-negative memory subsets. Input material: memory CD4+ T cells from PBMCs. Subset here: CD45RA-negative fraction. The V and J genes are TRBV5-1 and TRBJ2-3; 12 nucleotides agree with TRBD2. The sequence derives from a man in his late teens or twenties in good health. Some clones in this sample may be carry-over from other donors' samples. The CDR3 nucleotides read TGCGCCAGCAGCTTGTCTAGCGGGAGGGATGATACGCAGTATTTT. Translation: CASSLSSGRDDTQYF. Full variable domain (rest looked up from reference TRBV5-1 and TRBJ2-3): KAGVTQTPRYLIKTRGQQVTLSCSPISGHRSVSWYQQTPGQGLQFLFEYFSETQRNKGNFPGRFSGRQFSNSRSEMNVSTLELGDSALYLCASSLSSGRDDTQYFGPGTRLTVL.